The rows below give T cell receptor beta chains drawn from one sample of a study of shared clonotypes between healthy human individuals. Produced via immunoSEQ multiplex PCR; TCRdb's table is partial and in-frame only. The sample yields a few million clones, 85% to 95% seen once. The sequencing input was naive CD4+ T cells sorted from blood. The receptors stem from a man younger than 35 in good health. Each CDR3 is given with its conserved first and last residue. D genes are given only for firm matches. Clone sizes are given selectively: once, few, many, or a class where the clone is expanded.

v_gene	abundance	len	j_gene	d_gene	CDR3nt	CDR3aa
TRBV5-1	-	14	TRBJ2-3	-	TGCGCCAGCAGCCCGAGGACAGGAGGGGATACGCAGTATTTT	CASSPRTGGDTQYF
TRBV7-8	-	14	TRBJ1-6	TRBD1	TGTGCCAGCAGCACAGGGACAGAGCCATCACCCCTCCACTTT	CASSTGTEPSPLHF
TRBV7-2	-	15	TRBJ1-5	-	TGTGCCAGCAGCTTTGGGACAACCTACTATCAGCCCCAGCATTTT	CASSFGTTYYQPQHF
TRBV30	once	14	TRBJ1-6	-	TGTGCCTGGACCCGGGGGCCCTATAATTCACCCCTCCACTTT	CAWTRGPYNSPLHF
TRBV6-5	-	13	TRBJ1-2	-	TGTGCCAGCAGTTACGCGGGGGCAGGTGGCTACACCTTC	CASSYAGAGGYTF
TRBV28	once	14	TRBJ1-1	-	TGTGCCAGCAGCCCTCTACAGGGGAACACTGAAGCTTTCTTT	CASSPLQGNTEAFF
TRBV5-1	-	14	TRBJ1-4	-	TGCGCCAGCAGCTTGGGGAGTGGGAAGGAAAAACTGTTTTTT	CASSLGSGKEKLFF
TRBV4-1	-	15	TRBJ2-7	-	TGCGCCAGCAGCCCAGGTGACAGGCCCCACTACGAGCAGTACTTC	CASSPGDRPHYEQYF
TRBV6-5	-	14	TRBJ2-5	TRBD1	TGTGCCAGCACCTTAACAGGGGGCGGGGAGACCCAGTACTTC	CASTLTGGGETQYF
TRBV30	-	11	TRBJ1-2	-	TGCGCCTGGAGTGTTCTAGATGGCTACACCTTC	CAWSVLDGYTF